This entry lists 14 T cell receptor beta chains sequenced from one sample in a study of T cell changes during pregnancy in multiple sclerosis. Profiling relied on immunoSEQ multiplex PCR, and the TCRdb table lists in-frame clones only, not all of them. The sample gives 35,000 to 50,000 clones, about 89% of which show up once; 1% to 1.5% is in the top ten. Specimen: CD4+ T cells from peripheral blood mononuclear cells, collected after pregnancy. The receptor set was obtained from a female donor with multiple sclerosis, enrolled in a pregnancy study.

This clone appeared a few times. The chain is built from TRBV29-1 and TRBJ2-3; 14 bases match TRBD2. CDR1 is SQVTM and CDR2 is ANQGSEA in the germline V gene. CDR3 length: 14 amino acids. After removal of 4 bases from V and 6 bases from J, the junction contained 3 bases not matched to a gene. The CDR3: CSVGTSGRSDTQYF. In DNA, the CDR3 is TGCAGCGTTGGGACTAGCGGGAGGTCGGATACGCAGTATTTT.

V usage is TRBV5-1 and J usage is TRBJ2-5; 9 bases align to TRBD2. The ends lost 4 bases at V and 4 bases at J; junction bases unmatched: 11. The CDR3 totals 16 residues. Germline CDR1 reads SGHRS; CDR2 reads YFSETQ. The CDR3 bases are TGCGCCAGCAGCCGGAGACTAGCGGAGGGGGGAGAGACCCAGTACTTC. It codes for CASSRRLAEGGETQYF.

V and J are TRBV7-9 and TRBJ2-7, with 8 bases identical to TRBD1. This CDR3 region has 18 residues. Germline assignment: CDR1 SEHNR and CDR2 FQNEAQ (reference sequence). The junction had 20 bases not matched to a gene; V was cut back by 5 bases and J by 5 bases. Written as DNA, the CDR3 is TGTGCCAGCAGCCGCACAACTGCAGGCAGGGGGCCTGGGGACGAGCAGTACTTC. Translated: CASSRTTAGRGPGDEQYF.

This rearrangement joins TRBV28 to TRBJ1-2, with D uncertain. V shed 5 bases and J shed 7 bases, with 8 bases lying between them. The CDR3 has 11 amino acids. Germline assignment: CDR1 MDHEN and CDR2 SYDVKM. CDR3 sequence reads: CASSIYGGYTF. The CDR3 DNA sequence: TGTGCCAGCAGTATCTACGGTGGCTACACCTTC.

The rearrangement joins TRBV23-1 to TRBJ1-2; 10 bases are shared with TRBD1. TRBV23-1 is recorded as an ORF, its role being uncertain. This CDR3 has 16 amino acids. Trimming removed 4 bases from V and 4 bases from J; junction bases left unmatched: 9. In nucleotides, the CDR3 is TGCGCCAGCAGTCCTCCCCGGACAGGGGGGAGCTATGGCTACACCTTC. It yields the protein CASSPPRTGGSYGYTF.

The CDR3 DNA sequence: TGTGCCAGCAGACGGGACAGGGAGGCGCGTTCGTCAGCTTTCTTT. Translating it yields CASRRDREARSSAFF. This rearrangement joins TRBV6-5 to TRBJ1-1; TRBD1 agrees at 9 bases. V was pared by 6 bases and J by 10 bases, with 15 bases of the junction left unmatched. Germline V gene data show CDR1 as MNHEY and CDR2 as SVGAGI. The CDR3 contains 15 residues.

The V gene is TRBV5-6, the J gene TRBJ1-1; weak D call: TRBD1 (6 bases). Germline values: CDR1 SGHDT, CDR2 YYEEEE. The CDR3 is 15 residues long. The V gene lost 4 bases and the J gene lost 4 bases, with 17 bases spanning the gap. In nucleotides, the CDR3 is TGTGCCAGCAGCAAGAGGGGGGGTTGGGGCACTGAAGCTTTCTTT. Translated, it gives CASSKRGGWGTEAFF.

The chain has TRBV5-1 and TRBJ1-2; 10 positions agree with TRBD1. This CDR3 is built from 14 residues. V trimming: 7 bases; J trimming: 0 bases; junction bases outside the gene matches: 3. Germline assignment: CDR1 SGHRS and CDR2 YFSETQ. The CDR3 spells CASATGGTNYGYTF. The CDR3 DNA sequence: TGCGCCAGCGCGACAGGGGGCACTAACTATGGCTACACCTTC.

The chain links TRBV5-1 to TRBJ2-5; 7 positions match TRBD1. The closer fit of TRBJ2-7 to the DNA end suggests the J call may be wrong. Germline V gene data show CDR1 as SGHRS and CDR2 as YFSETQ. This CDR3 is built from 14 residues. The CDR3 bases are TGCGCCAGCAGCTTACAGGGGAAAGCATACGAGCAGTACTTC. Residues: CASSLQGKAYEQYF.

CDR3 nucleotide sequence: TGTGCCAGCAGCTTAGGGACAGCCCTGGGCACTGAAGCTTTCTTT. Translation gives CASSLGTALGTEAFF. The chain employs TRBV7-3 and TRBJ1-1, with 7 bases matching TRBD1. Germline V gene lookup returns CDR1 SGHTA and CDR2 FQGTGA. The CDR3 loop spans 15 amino acids. J was trimmed by 4 bases and V by 2 bases; bases with no gene match: 7. The whole variable domain, remainder taken from reference TRBV7-3 and TRBJ1-1, is GAGVSQTPSNKVTEKGKYVELRCDPISGHTALYWYRQSLGQGPEFLIYFQGTGAADDSGLPNDRFFAVRPEGSVSTLKIQRTERGDSAVYLCASSLGTALGTEAFFGQGTRLTVV.

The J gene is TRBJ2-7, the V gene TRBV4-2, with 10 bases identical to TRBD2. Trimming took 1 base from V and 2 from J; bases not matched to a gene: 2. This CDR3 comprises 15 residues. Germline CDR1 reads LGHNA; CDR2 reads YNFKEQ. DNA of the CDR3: TGTGCCAGCAGCCAAGGGACTAGCGGTCCCTACGAGCAGTACTTC. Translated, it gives CASSQGTSGPYEQYF.

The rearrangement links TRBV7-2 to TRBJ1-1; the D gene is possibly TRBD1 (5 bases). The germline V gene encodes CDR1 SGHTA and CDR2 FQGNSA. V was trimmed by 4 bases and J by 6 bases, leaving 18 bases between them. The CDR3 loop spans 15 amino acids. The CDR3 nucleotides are TGTGCCAGCAGCTCGAAGGGGCCCAGTTATTCTGAAGCTTTCTTT. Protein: CASSSKGPSYSEAFF.

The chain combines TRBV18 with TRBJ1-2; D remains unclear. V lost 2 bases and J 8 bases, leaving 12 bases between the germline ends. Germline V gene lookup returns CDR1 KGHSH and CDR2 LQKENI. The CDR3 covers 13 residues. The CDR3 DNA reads TGTGCCAGCTCACCAGGAGGTCTGGGCGGCTACACCTTC. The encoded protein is CASSPGGLGGYTF. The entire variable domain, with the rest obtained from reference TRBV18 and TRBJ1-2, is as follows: NAGVMQNPRHLVRRRGQEARLRCSPMKGHSHVYWYRQLPEEGLKFMVYLQKENIIDESGMPKERFSAEFPKEGPSILRIQQVVRGDSAAYFCASSPGGLGGYTFGSGTRLTVV.

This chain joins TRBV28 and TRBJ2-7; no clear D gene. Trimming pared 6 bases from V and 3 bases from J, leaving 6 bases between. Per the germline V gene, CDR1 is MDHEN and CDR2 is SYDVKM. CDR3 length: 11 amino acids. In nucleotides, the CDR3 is TGTGCCAGCAGACGCGACTACGAGCAGTACTTC. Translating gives CASRRDYEQYF.